A single sample gave rise to the 19 T cell receptor beta chains below, sequenced in a study of T-cell memory formation after mild COVID-19. TCRdb ran MiXCR on the 5' RACE reads and lists one entry per CDR3 protein. The table includes about 58,000 distinct CDR3 sequences, 28% detected once. The sequencing sample was made of PBMCs or a T cell subset sorted from them (not recorded which). The receptors originated from a man between 18 and 35 years old who had mild COVID-19 (a few samples of this study predate the infection). Cell type and time point are not known.

V and J are TRBV7-9 and TRBJ2-7; either TRBD1 or TRBD2 may supply D (5 bases each). CDR1 is SEHNR and CDR2 is FQNEAQ in the germline V gene (reference sequence). The CDR3 contains 17 residues. The ends were cut back, 4 bases at V and 3 bases at J, with 22 bases in the middle. The CDR3 nucleotides read TGTGCCAGCAGCTCCACCGGGACCCTGGGGCTGAACTACGAGCAGTACGTC. It translates to CASSSTGTLGLNYEQYV.

The rearrangement joins TRBV7-9 to TRBJ2-3; D tentatively reads TRBD1 or TRBD2 (6 bases each). V gave up 5 bases and J gave up 1 base, with 16 bases separating them. The V gene's germline CDR1 is SEHNR and CDR2 FQNEAQ (reference sequence). The CDR3 is made up of 16 amino acids. The CDR3 loop is CASSTIARGRTDTQYF. The CDR3 region has the DNA TGTGCCAGCAGCACCATAGCCCGGGGGCGCACAGATACGCAGTATTTT.

This clonotype occurred a few times. This chain joins TRBV20-1 and TRBJ2-2, with D unresolved. Trimming pared 5 bases from V and 3 bases from J, leaving 4 bases between. Germline V gives CDR1 DFQATT, CDR2 SNEGSKA (reference sequence). The CDR3 spans 11 residues. This CDR3 is CSAVYTGELFF. The CDR3 nucleotides are TGCAGTGCTGTCTACACCGGGGAGCTGTTTTTT.

The chain couples TRBV10-2 to TRBJ2-7; TRBD1 or TRBD2 may be the D gene (5 bases each). The CDR3 extends over 13 amino acids. Trimming took off 2 bases at V and 2 bases at J, with 7 bases between the two ends. The germline CDR1 and CDR2 sequences are WSHSY and SAAADI. CDR3 DNA sequence: TGCGCCAGCAGTGAGGGGACCCCCTACGAGCAGTACTTC. It specifies CASSEGTPYEQYF.

J is TRBJ2-6 and V is TRBV4-1; D may be TRBD2 (5 bases). This CDR3 is 16 amino acids long. Germline CDR1 MGHRA, CDR2 YSYEKL. Deletions cut 0 bases from V and 2 bases from J, with 8 bases between. In DNA, the CDR3 is TGCGCCAGCAGCCAAGATGAGGGTACTGGGGCCAACGTCCTGACTTTC. Protein product: CASSQDEGTGANVLTF.

This clonotype was seen a handful of times. The chain combines TRBV4-1 with TRBJ2-3; D is ambiguous. CDR1 MGHRA and CDR2 YSYEKL come from the germline V gene. This CDR3 is built from 18 residues. V lost 0 bases and J 1 base, leaving 17 bases between the germline ends. CDR3 residues: CASSQDFANSPGTDTQYF. CDR3 DNA: TGCGCCAGCAGCCAAGATTTTGCCAACAGTCCCGGCACAGATACGCAGTATTTT.

This clonotype was seen at least ten times. The chain couples TRBV12-3 or TRBV12-4 to TRBJ2-6, with D unclear. The CDR3 spans 13 residues. The germline V and J ends were trimmed by 5 bases and 1 base, with 3 bases remaining between them. The CDR3 DNA is TGTGCCAGCAGTCTATCTGGGGCCAACGTCCTGACTTTC. It translates to CASSLSGANVLTF.

This clonotype was seen a few times. The chain is built from TRBV7-2 and TRBJ1-2; 9 bases line up with TRBD1. The V gene end was trimmed by 4 bases and the J gene end by 3 bases; junction bases not matched to a gene: 6. CDR1 is SGHTA, CDR2 FQGNSA, per germline. The CDR3 is made up of 15 amino acids. CDR3 nucleotides: TGTGCCAGCAGCTCTCCGGGACAGGGCGACTATGGCTACACCTTC. Its translation is CASSSPGQGDYGYTF.

This sequence joins TRBV7-6 and TRBJ1-6; 7 bases align to TRBD1. Germline CDR1 and CDR2: SGHVS and FNYEAQ. The V gene end was trimmed by 5 bases and the J gene end by 10 bases; junction bases not matched to a gene: 5. The CDR3 spans 13 residues. The DNA of the CDR3 is TGTGCCAGCAGCCTGGAGGGGGCCTCACCCCTCCACTTT. This codes for CASSLEGASPLHF.

This clonotype occurred a few times. The V call is TRBV6-6, the J call TRBJ2-7; D remains ambiguous. The CDR3 has 16 amino acids. V lost 6 bases to trimming and J lost 0 bases, with 18 bases between them. Germline V gene data show CDR1 as MNHNY and CDR2 as SVGAGI (reference sequence). CDR3 DNA: TGTGCCAGCAGCCACACCGCGCTCAAAATCTCCTACGAGCAGTACTTC. It is translated as CASSHTALKISYEQYF.

V gene TRBV29-1 combines with J gene TRBJ2-7; perhaps D is TRBD1 or TRBD2 (6 bases each). V lost 3 bases, J lost 5 bases, and 11 bases lay in between. The CDR3 has 12 amino acids. The V gene's germline CDR1 is SQVTM and CDR2 ANQGSEA. CDR3 amino acids: CSVDPGADEQYF. As DNA, the CDR3 is TGCAGCGTTGATCCGGGGGCAGACGAGCAGTACTTC.

The rearrangement links TRBV7-3 to TRBJ2-1, with D unclear. The V gene's germline CDR1 is SGHTA and CDR2 FQGTGA. V was clipped by 5 bases and J by 1 base, with 15 bases between them. The length of the CDR3 is 16 residues. The CDR3 nucleotides are TGTGCCAGCAGCCCCTCGCTTAGCCCGTCCTACAATGAGCAGTTCTTC. Its translation: CASSPSLSPSYNEQFF.

The chain uses TRBV7-7 and TRBJ2-3, with 8 bases matching TRBD2. The CDR3 has 16 residues. CDR1 is SSHAT and CDR2 is FNYEAQ in the germline V gene (reference sequence). The junction had 7 bases not matched to a gene; V was cut back by 5 bases and J by 0 bases. CDR3 region: CASSDDLAGSTDTQYF. The CDR3 DNA is TGTGCCAGCAGCGACGACTTAGCGGGGAGCACAGATACGCAGTATTTT.

The chain links TRBV27 to TRBJ2-7; the match to TRBD1 covers 7 bases. J gave up 0 bases and V 3 bases, and 5 bases lay outside the gene matches. CDR1 and CDR2 from the germline V gene are MNHEY and SMNVEV (reference sequence). The CDR3 is 15 amino acids. The CDR3: CASSFAGDSSYEQYF. As DNA, the CDR3 is TGTGCCAGCAGTTTCGCAGGGGACAGCTCCTACGAGCAGTACTTC.

This chain's CDR3 is CASSQDTGSGNQPQHF. DNA of the CDR3: TGTGCCAGCAGCCAAGATACAGGGTCGGGCAATCAGCCCCAGCATTTT. V gene TRBV4-2 combines with J gene TRBJ1-5; D might be TRBD1 (6 bases). The CDR3 length is 16 residues. Germline lookup yields CDR1 LGHNA and CDR2 YNFKEQ. V dropped 0 bases and J dropped 2 bases, with 11 bases sitting between them.

V and J are TRBV27 and TRBJ2-7, with 10 bases matching TRBD2. From germline, CDR1 is MNHEY and CDR2 SMNVEV (reference sequence). The junction had 2 bases not matched to a gene; V was cut back by 0 bases and J by 3 bases. This CDR3 is built from 15 residues. CDR3: CASSLSLAGVYEQYF. The CDR3, as DNA: TGTGCCAGCAGTTTATCCCTAGCGGGGGTCTACGAGCAGTACTTC.

V usage is TRBV19 and J usage is TRBJ1-1, with D maybe TRBD1 (6 bases). Germline-derived CDR1 and CDR2 are LNHDA and SQIVND (reference sequence). The V and J ends lost 3 bases and 5 bases respectively, with 10 bases between them. The CDR3 consists of 13 residues. This CDR3 reads CASSIQGRTEAFF. Here the CDR3 DNA reads TGTGCCAGTAGTATTCAGGGGAGAACTGAAGCTTTCTTT.

This sequence joins TRBV7-3 and TRBJ2-3, with TRBD2 matching 14 bases. V shed 5 bases and J 6 bases; nucleotides not matched to a gene: 4. Germline CDR1 SGHTA, CDR2 FQGTGA. This CDR3 comprises 15 residues. The CDR3 loop is CASSPGLAGDDTQYF. Here the CDR3 DNA reads TGTGCCAGCAGCCCGGGACTAGCGGGGGACGATACGCAGTATTTT. The complete variable domain, with remaining parts taken from reference TRBV7-3 and TRBJ2-3, reads GAGVSQTPSNKVTEKGKYVELRCDPISGHTALYWYRQSLGQGPEFLIYFQGTGAADDSGLPNDRFFAVRPEGSVSTLKIQRTERGDSAVYLCASSPGLAGDDTQYFGPGTRLTVL.

This sequence joins TRBV24-1 and TRBJ2-3, with TRBD1 identical over 10 bases. Germline V lookup: CDR1 KGHDR, CDR2 SFDVKD. This CDR3 region has 16 residues. V lost 1 base and J lost 3; bases outside the gene matches: 3. CDR3 residues: CATSDFRTGGTDTQYF. CDR3 bases: TGTGCCACCAGTGATTTCAGGACAGGGGGAACAGATACGCAGTATTTT.